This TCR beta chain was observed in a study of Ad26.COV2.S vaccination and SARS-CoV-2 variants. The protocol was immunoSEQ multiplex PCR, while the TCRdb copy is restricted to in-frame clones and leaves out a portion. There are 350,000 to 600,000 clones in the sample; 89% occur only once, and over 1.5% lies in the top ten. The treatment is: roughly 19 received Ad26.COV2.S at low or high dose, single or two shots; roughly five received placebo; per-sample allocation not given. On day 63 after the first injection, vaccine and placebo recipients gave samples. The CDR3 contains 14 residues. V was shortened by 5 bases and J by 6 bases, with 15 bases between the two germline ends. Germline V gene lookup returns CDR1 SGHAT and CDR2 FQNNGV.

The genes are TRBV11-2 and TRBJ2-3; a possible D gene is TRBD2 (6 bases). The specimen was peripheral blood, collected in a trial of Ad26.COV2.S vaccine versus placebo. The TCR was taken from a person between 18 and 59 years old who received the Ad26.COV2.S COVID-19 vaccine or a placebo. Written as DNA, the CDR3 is TGTGCCAGCAGCCCGGTCGGCGGGGACGATACGCAGTATTTT. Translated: CASSPVGGDDTQYF. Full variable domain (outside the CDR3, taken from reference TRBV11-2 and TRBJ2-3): EAGVAQSPRYKIIEKRQSVAFWCNPISGHATLYWYQQILGQGPKLLIQFQNNGVVDDSQLPKDRFSAERLKGVDSTLKIQPAKLEDSAVYLCASSPVGGDDTQYFGPGTRLTVL.